This T cell receptor (beta chain) was identified during a study of Graves' ophthalmopathy and Graves' hyperthyroidism. As the template, RNA transcripts were used to amplify TCR beta CDR3 regions. Second-round multiplex PCR came after a first-round RT-PCR that employed HTBI primers. TCRdb reprocessed the multiplex PCR reads via MiXCR and lists one record per CDR3 protein. The sample comprises roughly 700,000 distinct CDR3 sequences, around 40% of which are singletons, and about 40% rests with the top ten. Study results and limitations: The majority of expanded thyroid clonotypes above 0.001 frequency also occurred in blood. Prediction of ophthalmopathy progression reached roughly 70% sensitivity and approximately 75% specificity.

The V gene's germline CDR1 is DFQATT and CDR2 SNEGSKA (reference sequence). The trim removed 6 bases at V and 12 bases at J, leaving 8 bases unmatched. This CDR3 spans 11 amino acids. As concerns this clonotype: Its matching antigen is unknown.

This chain connects TRBV20-1 to TRBJ2-7; 10 nucleotides align to TRBD1. The sequence was collected from an adult man with Graves' ophthalmopathy. Sequenced sample: peripheral blood. The CDR3 nucleotides read TGCAGTGCCCCGACAGGGGGCCCAAGGTACTTC. It translates to CSAPTGGPRYF.